Listed here are 13 T cell receptor beta chains from one sample, sequenced in a study of shared clonotypes between healthy human individuals. Assay used: immunoSEQ multiplex PCR; TCRdb lists only in-frame clones, some missing. Of over a million clones in the sample, about 96% were seen once. The sequencing sample was made of naive CD4+ T cells sorted from blood. Subset given: CD45RA+ positively selected. Source of these receptors: a man aged 25-40 years in good health.

The V gene is TRBV5-6, the J gene TRBJ1-1; no clear D gene. This CDR3 comprises 15 residues. Trimming took 0 bases from V and 1 from J, leaving 10 bases between them. Germline assignment: CDR1 SGHDT and CDR2 YYEEEE. This chain's CDR3 is CASSLGITENTEAFF. The CDR3 nucleotides read TGTGCCAGCAGCTTGGGGATTACAGAGAACACTGAAGCTTTCTTT.

The genes are TRBV7-8 and TRBJ2-7, with D perhaps TRBD2 (5 bases). Between the trimmed V and J ends, which lost 2 bases and 3 bases, there was a span of 17 bases. Germline lookup yields CDR1 SGHVS and CDR2 FQNEAQ. The CDR3 runs 16 residues. In DNA, the CDR3 is TGTGCCAGCAGCTTACTTGGTGGGAGCGCCCTCTACGAGCAGTACTTC. Its protein is CASSLLGGSALYEQYF. Looking up the rest from reference TRBV7-8 and TRBJ2-7 gives the full variable domain: GAGVSQSPRYKVAKRGQDVALRCDPISGHVSLFWYQQALGQGPEFLTYFQNEAQLDKSGLPSDRFFAERPEGSVSTLKIQRTQQEDSAVYLCASSLLGGSALYEQYFGPGTRLTVT.

The rearrangement links TRBV10-3 to TRBJ2-5, with D perhaps TRBD1 (7 bases). Between the trimmed V and J ends, which lost 7 bases and 4 bases, there was a span of 13 bases. CDR1 and CDR2 (germline): ENHRY, SYGVKD. The CDR3 extends over 13 amino acids. CDR3 DNA sequence: TGTGCCATCATGGCGGGACAGCGAGAGACCCAGTACTTC. Translation: CAIMAGQRETQYF.

The chain employs TRBV5-1 and TRBJ2-2; D uncertain. V lost 4 bases, J lost 0 bases, and 10 bases lay in between. CDR3 length equals 15 residues. Looked up from germline, CDR1 is SGHRS and CDR2 is YFSETQ. CDR3 DNA sequence: TGCGCCAGCAGCCCTCGAACGGCGAACACCGGGGAGCTGTTTTTT. Amino acids: CASSPRTANTGELFF.

The genes are TRBV9 and TRBJ2-5; 8 nucleotides line up with TRBD1. Germline V gives CDR1 SGDLS, CDR2 YYNGEE. The CDR3 has 14 residues. The V and J ends lost 4 bases and 4 bases, in that order; junction bases with no gene match: 6. CDR3 in amino acids: CASSPDRVRETQYF. For the CDR3, the DNA is TGTGCCAGCAGCCCGGACAGGGTTCGAGAGACCCAGTACTTC.

This chain links TRBV18 with TRBJ1-1, with 7 nucleotides matching TRBD1. Germline V gene data show CDR1 as KGHSH and CDR2 as LQKENI. This CDR3 region has 15 residues. V lost 6 bases to trimming and J lost 1 base; unmatched junction nucleotides: 8. This chain's CDR3 is CASSPYRGANTEAFF. In DNA, the CDR3 is TGTGCCAGCTCTCCTTACAGGGGTGCGAACACTGAAGCTTTCTTT.

V and J are TRBV15 and TRBJ2-5, with 7 positions matching TRBD2. This CDR3 has 15 residues. Germline loops: CDR1 LNHNV, CDR2 YYDKDF (reference sequence). J gave up 2 bases and V 0 bases, and 3 bases lay outside the gene matches. Here the CDR3 reads CATSRDPGGQETQYF. The CDR3 DNA reads TGTGCCACCAGCAGAGATCCCGGGGGGCAAGAGACCCAGTACTTC.

The rearrangement links TRBV25-1 to TRBJ2-1; 9 bases are a match to TRBD2. Germline-derived CDR1 and CDR2 are MGHDK and SYGVNS. CDR3 length: 16 amino acids. V lost 6 bases and J lost 0; bases outside the gene matches: 6. In DNA form, the CDR3 reads TGTGCCAGCAGCCGCCTAGCGGGGAGCTCCTACAATGAGCAGTTCTTC. It encodes CASSRLAGSSYNEQFF.

V is TRBV14 and J is TRBJ1-1; D unclear. Germline V gene sequence: CDR1 SGHDN, CDR2 FVKESK. This CDR3 comprises 13 residues. Between the trimmed V and J ends, which lost 8 bases and 0 bases, there was a span of 10 bases. This CDR3 is CASGRNMNTEAFF. The CDR3 DNA reads TGTGCCAGCGGCAGGAATATGAACACTGAAGCTTTCTTT.

The CDR3 DNA reads TGTGCCAGCAGCCTGACCAGATCCCAAGAGACCCAGTACTTC. Its protein is CASSLTRSQETQYF. This chain joins TRBV5-4 and TRBJ2-5; D not certain. In germline, CDR1 is SGHNT, CDR2 YYREEE (reference sequence). V shed 4 bases and J shed 1 base, with 11 bases lying between them. The CDR3 is 14 residues long. Drawing the rest from reference TRBV5-4 and TRBJ2-5, the complete variable domain is ETGVTQSPTHLIKTRGQQVTLRCSSQSGHNTVSWYQQALGQGPQFIFQYYREEENGRGNFPPRFSGLQFPNYSSELNVNALELDDSALYLCASSLTRSQETQYFGPGTRLLVL.

The V gene is TRBV7-3, the J gene TRBJ1-1; D remains unclear. The V and J ends lost 5 bases and 1 base respectively, with 8 bases between them. The germline V gene has CDR1 SGHTA and CDR2 FQGTGA. The CDR3 is 13 residues long. CDR3 DNA sequence: TGTGCCAGCAGCGCAGACGGGAACACTGAAGCTTTCTTT. Translation: CASSADGNTEAFF.

The rearrangement links TRBV28 to TRBJ2-7, with 8 bases matching TRBD1. Germline V gives CDR1 MDHEN, CDR2 SYDVKM. J was trimmed by 3 bases and V by 2 bases; bases with no gene match: 6. The CDR3 consists of 15 residues. CDR3 coding DNA: TGTGCCAGCAGTTTAATAGGACAGGGTGTCTACGAGCAGTACTTC. As protein: CASSLIGQGVYEQYF. Full variable domain (remainder filled in from reference TRBV28 and TRBJ2-7): DVKVTQSSRYLVKRTGEKVFLECVQDMDHENMFWYRQDPGLGLRLIYFSYDVKMKEKGDIPEGYSVSREKKERFSLILESASTNQTSMYLCASSLIGQGVYEQYFGPGTRLTVT.

This chain connects TRBV14 to TRBJ2-1, with D uncertain. Germline CDR1 is SGHDN and CDR2 is FVKESK. The CDR3 is 15 amino acids. Trimming shortened V by 0 bases and J by 4 bases, and 10 bases separated the two germline ends. CDR3 bases: TGTGCCAGCAGCCAAGATCTCGGAGAGTACAATGAGCAGTTCTTC. This sequence encodes CASSQDLGEYNEQFF.